The 28 T cell receptor beta chains listed next were all sequenced from one sample in a study of T cell repertoires in cytomegalovirus infection. MiXCR, run by TCRdb on the reads, gives a single entry per CDR3 protein. The sample yields a few hundred thousand distinct CDR3 sequences, around a third seen once. Antigen specificity for these receptors is unknown. This specimen was cultured PBMCs, taken from culture after CMV antigen stimulation. The receptors were gathered from a human donor in good health (CMV status not recorded). Some clones in this sample may be carry-over from other donors' samples.

The table lists this clonotype with many counts. The chain carries TRBV11-2 and TRBJ2-3, with 7 bases aligning to TRBD2. The V segment lost 2 bases and the J segment 1 base; nucleotides outside the gene matches: 3. CDR3 length equals 15 residues. CDR1 and CDR2 from the germline V gene are SGHAT and FQNNGV. As DNA, the CDR3 is TGTGCCAGCAGCTTAAGGGCGGGAGGCACAGATACGCAGTATTTT. Encoded protein: CASSLRAGGTDTQYF. The variable domain in full, with the rest retrieved from reference TRBV11-2 and TRBJ2-3, is EAGVAQSPRYKIIEKRQSVAFWCNPISGHATLYWYQQILGQGPKLLIQFQNNGVVDDSQLPKDRFSAERLKGVDSTLKIQPAKLEDSAVYLCASSLRAGGTDTQYFGPGTRLTVL.

The V and J genes are TRBV7-9 and TRBJ1-1; the D gene is possibly TRBD1 (6 bases). This CDR3 spans 16 amino acids. Germline CDR1 is SEHNR and CDR2 is FQNEAQ (reference sequence). The germline V and J ends were trimmed by 4 bases and 4 bases, with 19 bases remaining between them. The CDR3 DNA follows: TGTGCCAGCAGCTCATATGACGGACAGCCCGTCACTGAAGCTTTCTTT. Protein product: CASSSYDGQPVTEAFF.

Many counts were recorded for this clonotype. This chain links TRBV7-2 with TRBJ1-2; 8 nucleotides match TRBD1. The V segment lost 5 bases and the J segment 4 bases; nucleotides outside the gene matches: 9. The CDR3 runs 15 residues. Germline V gene lookup returns CDR1 SGHTA and CDR2 FQGNSA. CDR3 in DNA: TGTGCCAGCAGCCCAGCCAGGGGGCAGGGCTATGGCTACACCTTC. Protein sequence: CASSPARGQGYGYTF.

The rearrangement uses TRBV15 and TRBJ1-5, with D possibly matching TRBD1 (5 bases). Deletions cut 2 bases from V and 1 base from J, with 12 bases between. This CDR3 comprises 16 residues. The V gene's germline CDR1 is LNHNV and CDR2 YYDKDF (reference sequence). CDR3 sequence: CATSRLPGLSNQPQHF. DNA of the CDR3: TGTGCCACCAGCAGATTGCCGGGACTGAGCAATCAGCCCCAGCATTTT.

The chain carries TRBV6-1 and TRBJ2-1; 14 nucleotides align to TRBD2. V was pared by 5 bases and J by 8 bases, with 5 bases of the junction left unmatched. Germline CDR1 MNHNS, CDR2 SASEGT. The CDR3 is made up of 15 amino acids. As DNA, the CDR3 is TGTGCCAGCAGTATAGGGGGACTAGCGGGAGATGAGCAGTTCTTC. Residues: CASSIGGLAGDEQFF.

The chain recombines TRBV9 with TRBJ2-3; either TRBD1 or TRBD2 may fit D (5 bases each). This CDR3 comprises 16 residues. Trimming took off 0 bases at V and 2 bases at J, with 13 bases between the two ends. Per germline, CDR1 SGDLS and CDR2 YYNGEE. CDR3 sequence: CASSVEGPSYTDTQYF. The CDR3 DNA is TGTGCCAGCAGCGTAGAGGGACCCAGTTACACAGATACGCAGTATTTT.

This clonotype showed up just a few times. The rearrangement links TRBV11-3 to TRBJ2-5, with 9 bases aligning to TRBD2. This CDR3 contains 14 residues. Per germline, CDR1 SGHNT and CDR2 YENEEA. V shed 4 bases and J 3 bases; nucleotides not matched to a gene: 3. CDR3 sequence reads: CASSYIAGEETQYF. In DNA form, the CDR3 reads TGTGCCAGCAGCTATATAGCGGGGGAAGAGACCCAGTACTTC.

This clonotype was counted a few times. The chain recombines TRBV11-2 with TRBJ2-1; 10 nucleotides align to TRBD2. Per the germline V gene, CDR1 is SGHAT and CDR2 is FQNNGV. The length of the CDR3 is 16 residues. Trimming cost V 5 bases and J 8 bases; bases outside gene matches: 12. CDR3 nucleotide sequence: TGTGCCAGCAGCATACTAGCGGGAACGGTCTGGTATGAGCAGTTCTTC. It is translated as CASSILAGTVWYEQFF.

This clonotype has a handful of counts. This chain connects TRBV11-2 to TRBJ1-5; tentative D call: TRBD1 (5 bases). In germline, CDR1 is SGHAT, CDR2 FQNNGV. Trimming stripped 2 bases from V and 3 bases from J, with 8 bases between. There are 14 residues in the CDR3. The CDR3 DNA is TGTGCCAGCAGCTTAAACAGGATCAATCAGCCCCAGCATTTT. It specifies CASSLNRINQPQHF.

This clonotype occurred a few times. This sequence joins TRBV12-3 or TRBV12-4 and TRBJ1-4, with D perhaps TRBD1 (5 bases). This CDR3 contains 16 residues. Trimming pared 6 bases from V and 7 bases from J, leaving 21 bases between. The chain's CDR3 is CASSPGQTLLGEKLFF. CDR3 nucleotides: TGTGCCAGCAGCCCGGGGCAGACTCTTCTCGGTGAAAAACTGTTTTTT.

This chain uses TRBV5-6 with TRBJ1-4; D may be TRBD1 (6 bases). V gave up 5 bases and J gave up 0 bases, with 17 bases separating them. Germline CDR1 SGHDT, CDR2 YYEEEE. The CDR3 sequence is 17 residues long. CDR3 nucleotides: TGTGCCAGCAGATCAGGGGAAGGCGGGTCAACTAATGAAAAACTGTTTTTT. It yields the protein CASRSGEGGSTNEKLFF.

This clonotype occurred many times. V gene TRBV6-6 combines with J gene TRBJ2-7, with TRBD1 matching over 7 bases. The V and J ends lost 8 bases and 2 bases, in that order; junction bases with no gene match: 6. The CDR3 totals 13 residues. From germline, CDR1 is MNHNY and CDR2 SVGAGI (reference sequence). Here the CDR3 reads CASSRGSAYEQYV. CDR3 sequence (DNA): TGTGCCAGCTCCAGGGGGAGCGCCTACGAGCAGTACGTC.

This clonotype was found a few times. The chain uses TRBV15 and TRBJ2-7; tentatively, D is TRBD1 or TRBD2 (5 bases each). The CDR3 loop spans 15 amino acids. V was shortened by 0 bases and J by 6 bases, with 15 bases between the two germline ends. Germline values: CDR1 LNHNV, CDR2 YYDKDF (reference sequence). CDR3 sequence reads: CATSRDLRGSSEQYV. The CDR3 region has the DNA TGTGCCACCAGCAGAGATTTGAGGGGCAGCTCCGAGCAGTACGTC.

The table lists this clonotype with many counts. This chain joins TRBV12-3 or TRBV12-4 and TRBJ2-6; D call uncertain. This CDR3 spans 13 amino acids. The germline V and J ends were trimmed by 3 bases and 3 bases, with 3 bases remaining between them. CDR3 residues: CASSFDGANVLTF. In DNA form, the CDR3 reads TGTGCCAGCAGTTTCGATGGGGCCAACGTCCTGACTTTC.

The chain is built from TRBV29-1 and TRBJ2-3; 9 nucleotides line up with TRBD1. CDR3 length: 14 residues. The trim removed 8 bases at V and 0 bases at J, leaving 6 bases unmatched. The V gene's germline CDR1 is SQVTM and CDR2 ANQGSEA. The CDR3 reads CSIRDRDSTDTQYF. DNA for the CDR3: TGCAGCATCCGGGACAGGGATAGCACAGATACGCAGTATTTT.

Ten or more counts support this clonotype. The chain carries TRBV10-2 and TRBJ2-1, with 9 positions matching TRBD2. CDR3 length equals 15 residues. The J segment lost 8 bases and the V segment lost 5 bases, leaving 10 bases of the junction unmatched. The V gene's germline CDR1 is WSHSY and CDR2 SAAADI. The CDR3 sequence: CASSSLAGPLDEQFF. The CDR3 DNA is TGCGCCAGCAGTTCTCTAGCGGGACCTCTGGATGAGCAGTTCTTC.

This chain uses TRBV7-2 with TRBJ1-1; D is unclear. The germline V and J ends were trimmed by 1 base and 3 bases, with 6 bases remaining between them. The CDR3 consists of 13 residues. CDR1 is SGHTA, CDR2 FQGNSA, per germline. This CDR3 is CASSLVTHTEAFF. The CDR3 bases are TGTGCCAGCAGCTTAGTGACCCACACTGAAGCTTTCTTT.

In this sample, this clonotype turned up a few times. V is TRBV15 and J is TRBJ2-5; 10 positions match TRBD2. Losses at the gene ends were 0 bases for V and 6 bases for J; bases not matched to a gene: 16. CDR3 length: 19 residues. Germline assignment: CDR1 LNHNV and CDR2 YYDKDF (reference sequence). The CDR3 nucleotides are TGTGCCACCAGCAGAGATGGGGCACTAGCGGGACGGTTAGGGAAGACCCAGTACTTC. Translated: CATSRDGALAGRLGKTQYF.

This clonotype has a handful of counts. The chain employs TRBV7-2 and TRBJ2-7; 12 bases align to TRBD2. This CDR3 is built from 15 residues. The germline CDR1 and CDR2 sequences are SGHTA and FQGNSA. With 5 bases clipped from V and 6 bases from J, the junction kept 8 bases outside the gene matches. The DNA of the CDR3 is TGTGCCAGCAGCGAAACACTAGCGGGAGGCCGCGAGCAGTACTTC. This codes for CASSETLAGGREQYF.

The chain combines TRBV2 with TRBJ2-3; TRBD2 matches at 8 bases. J lost 2 bases, V lost 3 bases, and 4 bases had no gene match. The CDR3 totals 15 residues. CDR1 SNHLY and CDR2 FYNNEI come from the germline V gene. The CDR3 protein is CASSDGSGATDTQYF. The CDR3 DNA sequence: TGTGCCAGCAGTGACGGTAGCGGGGCCACAGATACGCAGTATTTT. Complete variable domain (other parts from reference TRBV2 and TRBJ2-3): EPEVTQTPSHQVTQMGQEVILRCVPISNHLYFYWYRQILGQKVEFLVSFYNNEISEKSEIFDDQFSVERPDGSNFTLKIRSTKLEDSAMYFCASSDGSGATDTQYFGPGTRLTVL.

This clonotype was observed a few times. The V gene is TRBV6-5, the J gene TRBJ2-7; 7 bases agree with TRBD1. This CDR3 has 15 residues. The junction had 10 bases not matched to a gene; V was cut back by 5 bases and J by 3 bases. CDR1 is MNHEY, CDR2 SVGAGI, per germline. CDR3 protein: CASSQTGSGLYEQYF. In DNA, the CDR3 is TGTGCCAGCAGTCAGACAGGGTCCGGTCTCTACGAGCAGTACTTC.

The CDR3 reads CASSSPSGSAYNEQFF. CDR3 bases: TGTGCCAGCAGTTCTCCTTCCGGGAGTGCCTACAATGAGCAGTTCTTC. The V call is TRBV27, the J call TRBJ2-1; D is perhaps TRBD2 (6 bases). CDR1 MNHEY and CDR2 SMNVEV come from the germline V gene (reference sequence). Trimming left V 4 bases short and J 2 bases short, with 15 bases between. The length of the CDR3 is 16 residues.

The chain uses TRBV19 and TRBJ1-5; 9 bases align to TRBD1. CDR3 size: 16 residues. V gave up 5 bases and J gave up 6 bases; unmatched junction bases: 11. CDR1 and CDR2 from the germline V gene are LNHDA and SQIVND (reference sequence). The CDR3 DNA is TGTGCCAGTAGTTCCCGGGACAGGGTTTACAGTCAGCCCCAGCATTTT. Its translation is CASSSRDRVYSQPQHF.

This clonotype appeared a single time. The J gene is TRBJ2-3, the V gene TRBV5-4, with D possibly TRBD2 on 6 matching bases. V lost 2 bases, J lost 1 base, and 11 bases lay in between. Germline loops: CDR1 SGHNT, CDR2 YYREEE (reference sequence). The CDR3 is made up of 15 amino acids. CDR3 in DNA: TGTGCCAGCAGCTTCGGGCGGGGCGGCACAGATACGCAGTATTTT. Its protein is CASSFGRGGTDTQYF.

Only a few counts were recorded for this clonotype. Here the CDR3 DNA reads TGTGCCAGCAGCTCTACCGGGACAGGGGATCCCAATGAGCAGTTCTTC. It encodes CASSSTGTGDPNEQFF. The chain uses TRBV7-6 and TRBJ2-1; 10 nucleotides match TRBD1. There are 16 residues in the CDR3. In germline, CDR1 is SGHVS, CDR2 FNYEAQ. The J segment lost 6 bases and the V segment lost 4 bases, leaving 9 bases of the junction unmatched.

The V gene is TRBV4-3, the J gene TRBJ1-4, with a weak D call TRBD1 (5 bases). The CDR3 has 16 residues. V was cut by 4 bases and J by 8 bases, with 20 bases left in between. The germline CDR1 and CDR2 sequences are LGHNA and YSLEER. CDR3 in DNA: TGCGCCAGCAGCCGCCGCTGGGGGGGAGTCGGGGAAAAACTGTTTTTT. Translated: CASSRRWGGVGEKLFF.

This clonotype has only one observation. The chain combines TRBV7-9 with TRBJ1-2; TRBD1 matches at 7 bases. The trim removed 5 bases at V and 8 bases at J, leaving 11 bases unmatched. Germline V gene sequence: CDR1 SEHNR, CDR2 FQNEAQ (reference sequence). The CDR3 spans 14 residues. The chain's CDR3 is CASSLQGRGRGYTF. In nucleotides, the CDR3 is TGTGCCAGCAGCCTCCAGGGAAGGGGGCGCGGCTACACCTTC. Drawing the rest from reference TRBV7-9 and TRBJ1-2, the complete variable domain is DTGVSQNPRHKITKRGQNVTFRCDPISEHNRLYWYRQTLGQGPEFLTYFQNEAQLEKSRLLSDRFSAERPKGSFSTLEIQRTEQGDSAMYLCASSLQGRGRGYTFGSGTRLTVV.

Of note for this clonotype: One end of the junction does not line up with germline, which may come from a read error. The chain links TRBV7-2 to TRBJ1-1; the D is unclear. Germline V lookup: CDR1 SGHTA, CDR2 FQGNSA. The CDR3 loop spans 13 amino acids. The CDR3 bases are TGTGCCCGCAGCTTAAACAAGAACACTGAAGCTTTCTTT. It encodes CARSLNKNTEAFF.